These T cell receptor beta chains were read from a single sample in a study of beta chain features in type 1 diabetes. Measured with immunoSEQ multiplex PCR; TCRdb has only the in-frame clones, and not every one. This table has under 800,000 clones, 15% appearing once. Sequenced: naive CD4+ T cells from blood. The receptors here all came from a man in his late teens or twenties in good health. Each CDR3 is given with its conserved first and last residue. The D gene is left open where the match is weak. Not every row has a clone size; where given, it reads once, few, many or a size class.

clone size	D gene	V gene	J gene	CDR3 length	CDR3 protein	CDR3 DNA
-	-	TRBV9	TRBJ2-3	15	CASSDRSRSTDTQYF	TGTGCCAGCAGCGACCGGTCACGAAGCACAGATACGCAGTATTTT
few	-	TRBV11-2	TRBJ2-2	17	CASSLVLARTNTGELFF	TGTGCCAGCAGCTTAGTACTTGCCAGGACGAACACCGGGGAGCTGTTTTTT
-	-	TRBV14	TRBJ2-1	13	CASRNREVNEQFF	TGTGCCAGCAGAAACAGGGAGGTCAATGAGCAGTTCTTC
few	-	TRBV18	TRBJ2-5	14	CASSPAQVGETQYF	TGTGCCAGCTCACCTGCACAGGTTGGGGAGACCCAGTACTTC
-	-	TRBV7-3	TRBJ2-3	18	CASSLTPKSMGSQDTQYF	TGTGCCAGCAGCTTAACACCCAAGAGTATGGGGTCGCAAGATACGCAGTATTTT
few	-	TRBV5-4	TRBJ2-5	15	CASSLPSVGQETQYF	TGTGCCAGCAGCTTGCCTAGCGTGGGTCAAGAGACCCAGTACTTC
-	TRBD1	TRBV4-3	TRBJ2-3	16	CASSPLYRGPTDTQYF	TGCGCCAGCAGCCCACTCTACAGGGGACCCACAGATACGCAGTATTTT
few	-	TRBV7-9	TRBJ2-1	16	CASRSGVGYPYNEQFF	TGTGCCAGCAGGTCGGGAGTCGGATACCCCTACAATGAGCAGTTCTTC
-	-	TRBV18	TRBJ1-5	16	CASSTVGAGSNQPQHF	TGTGCCAGCTCAACGGTGGGAGCGGGTAGCAATCAGCCCCAGCATTTT
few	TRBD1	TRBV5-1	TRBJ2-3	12	CASSWDRVTQYF	TGCGCCAGCAGCTGGGACAGGGTAACGCAGTATTTT
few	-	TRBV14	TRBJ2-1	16	CASSPLTGPSYNEQFF	TGTGCCAGCAGCCCCTTGACGGGCCCCTCCTACAATGAGCAGTTCTTC
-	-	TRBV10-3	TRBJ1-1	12	CATWTGNTEAFF	TGTGCCACCTGGACGGGAAACACTGAAGCTTTCTTT
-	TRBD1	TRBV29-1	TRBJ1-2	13	CSVEAGGLRGYTF	TGCAGCGTTGAGGCAGGGGGCTTACGTGGCTACACCTTC
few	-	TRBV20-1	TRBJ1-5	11	CSARGNQPQHF	TGCAGTGCCAGAGGCAATCAGCCCCAGCATTTT
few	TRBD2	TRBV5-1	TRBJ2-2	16	CASSPATSGSGGELFF	TGCGCCAGCAGCCCCGCGACTAGCGGGAGTGGCGGGGAGCTGTTTTTT
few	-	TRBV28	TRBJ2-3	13	CASSPSGTDTQYF	TGTGCCAGCAGCCCTTCCGGCACAGATACGCAGTATTTT
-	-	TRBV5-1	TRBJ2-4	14	CASNLGGAKNIQYF	TGCGCCAGCAATTTAGGTGGGGCCAAAAACATTCAGTACTTC
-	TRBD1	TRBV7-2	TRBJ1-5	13	CASSLQGGQPQHF	TGTGCCAGCAGCCTGCAGGGGGGTCAGCCCCAGCATTTT
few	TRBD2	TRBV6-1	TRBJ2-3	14	CASRTSGAWGTQYF	TGTGCCAGCAGGACTAGCGGGGCCTGGGGAACGCAGTATTTT
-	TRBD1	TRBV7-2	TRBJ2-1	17	CASSWTGDSSSYNEQFF	TGTGCCAGCAGCTGGACAGGGGACTCCAGCTCCTACAATGAGCAGTTCTTC
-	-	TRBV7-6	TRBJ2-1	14	CASSGSWGRHEQFF	TGTGCCAGCAGCGGTAGTTGGGGCCGGCATGAGCAGTTCTTC
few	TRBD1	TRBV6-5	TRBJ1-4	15	CASSYAGQGMEKLFF	TGTGCCAGCAGTTACGCGGGACAGGGGATGGAAAAACTGTTTTTT
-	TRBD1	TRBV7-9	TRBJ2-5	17	CASSLERGQGAGETQYF	TGTGCCAGCAGCTTAGAGAGGGGACAGGGCGCTGGAGAGACCCAGTACTTC
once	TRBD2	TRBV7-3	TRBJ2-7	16	CASSHLRAAGGNEQYF	TGTGCCAGCAGCCACCTCAGAGCCGCGGGAGGCAACGAGCAGTACTTC
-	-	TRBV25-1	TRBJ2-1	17	CASSDRPTLGYYNEQFF	TGTGCCAGCAGTGATCGGCCCACCCTGGGGTACTACAATGAGCAGTTCTTC
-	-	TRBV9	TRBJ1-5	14	CASSPFWGGQPQHF	TGTGCCAGCAGCCCTTTCTGGGGAGGACAGCCCCAGCATTTT
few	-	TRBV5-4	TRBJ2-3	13	CASSLASKGEQYF	TGTGCCAGCAGCTTGGCTTCAAAGGGAGAGCAGTATTTT
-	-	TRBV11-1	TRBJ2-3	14	CASKFGGVPDTQYF	TGTGCCAGCAAATTTGGCGGAGTCCCAGATACGCAGTATTTT
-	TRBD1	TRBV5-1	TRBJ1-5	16	CASSLNPTGAYQPQHF	TGCGCCAGCAGCTTGAATCCGACAGGGGCCTATCAGCCCCAGCATTTT
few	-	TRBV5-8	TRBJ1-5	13	CASSLLGNQPQHF	TGTGCCAGCAGCTTGTTAGGAAATCAGCCCCAGCATTTT
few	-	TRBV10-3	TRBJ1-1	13	CAINRQMNTEAFF	TGTGCCATCAATAGACAAATGAACACTGAAGCTTTCTTT
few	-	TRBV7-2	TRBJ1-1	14	CASSVTGPDTEAFF	TGTGCCAGCAGTGTTACGGGGCCTGACACTGAAGCTTTCTTT
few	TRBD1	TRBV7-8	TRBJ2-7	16	CASSPGQGRRSYEQYF	TGTGCCAGCAGCCCCGGACAGGGGAGGCGCTCCTACGAGCAGTACTTC
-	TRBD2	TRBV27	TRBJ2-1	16	CASSPLAVRSYNEQFF	TGTGCCAGCAGTCCCCTAGCGGTACGCTCCTACAATGAGCAGTTCTTC
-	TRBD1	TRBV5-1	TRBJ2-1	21	CASSSVTRDRGIQSSYNEQFF	TGCGCCAGCAGCTCCGTAACCAGGGACAGGGGAATTCAGAGCTCCTACAATGAGCAGTTCTTC
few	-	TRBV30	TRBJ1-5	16	CAWSPPATLTNQPQHF	TGTGCCTGGAGCCCTCCCGCTACCCTTACCAATCAGCCCCAGCATTTT
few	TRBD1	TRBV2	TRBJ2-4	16	CASSEAFRTGKNIQYF	TGTGCCAGCAGTGAAGCGTTCCGGACAGGCAAAAACATTCAGTACTTC
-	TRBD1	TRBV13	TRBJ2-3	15	CASSYGQGQTDTQYF	TGTGCCAGCAGCTATGGACAGGGGCAGACAGATACGCAGTATTTT
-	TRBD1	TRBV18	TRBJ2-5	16	CASSPVGQFFQETQYF	TGTGCCAGCTCACCAGTGGGACAGTTCTTCCAAGAGACCCAGTACTTC
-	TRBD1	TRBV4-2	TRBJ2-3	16	CASSPRDRGRGDTQYF	TGTGCCAGCAGCCCCAGGGACAGGGGGCGAGGGGATACGCAGTATTTT
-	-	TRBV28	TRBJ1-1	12	CASSLRSTEAFF	TGTGCCAGCAGTTTAAGGAGTACTGAAGCTTTCTTT
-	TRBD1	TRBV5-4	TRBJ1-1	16	CASSSRQGIRDTEAFF	TGTGCCAGCAGCTCCCGACAGGGAATTAGGGACACTGAAGCTTTCTTT
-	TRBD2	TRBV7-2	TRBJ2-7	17	CASSLAGLAGGQYEQYF	TGTGCCAGCAGCTTAGCGGGACTAGCGGGGGGTCAGTACGAGCAGTACTTC
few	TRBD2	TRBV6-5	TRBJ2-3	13	CASSRLASDTQYF	TGTGCCAGCAGTCGACTAGCGTCAGATACGCAGTATTTT
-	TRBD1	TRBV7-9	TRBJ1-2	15	CASSLGTGRDYGYTF	TGTGCCAGCAGCTTGGGGACAGGGAGAGACTATGGCTACACCTTC
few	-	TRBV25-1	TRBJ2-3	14	CASSDSKGTDTQYF	TGTGCCAGCAGTGATTCGAAGGGGACAGATACGCAGTATTTT
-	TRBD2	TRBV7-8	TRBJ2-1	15	CASSSVAGTYNEQFF	TGTGCCAGCAGCTCGGTAGCGGGGACTTACAATGAGCAGTTCTTC
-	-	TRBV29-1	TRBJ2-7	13	CSVGVGRTYEQYF	TGCAGCGTTGGGGTAGGGAGGACCTACGAGCAGTACTTC
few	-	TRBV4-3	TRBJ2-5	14	CASSHRTGLETQYF	TGCGCCAGCAGCCACCGCACAGGGTTAGAGACCCAGTACTTC